Below, 4 T cell receptor beta chains from the same sample are listed, as sequenced in a study of regulatory T cells in long-lasting Graves disease. Specified time point: newly diagnosed GD, antithyroid drugs for less than 3 months. PBMC RNA was the source of the TCR library. Construction of the TCR beta libraries employed iRepertoire HTBI primers in conjunction with Arm-PCR of CDR3 regions. TCRdb processed the multiplex PCR reads anew with MiXCR; each CDR3 protein has one entry. The sample carries roughly 430,000 distinct CDR3 sequences, less than 20% recorded once. This same sample was also taken into another study, of T cells in Graves' hyperthyroidism and ophthalmopathy.

The material was peripheral blood mononuclear cells (PBMCs), obtained at new diagnosis, from a patient treated with antithyroid drugs. Receptor source: a woman aged 25 to 39 with Graves disease.

V is TRBV28 and J is TRBJ1-2, with D unclear. Trimming took off 10 bases at V and 1 base at J, with 13 bases between the two ends. This CDR3 is 13 amino acids long. Germline CDR1 is MDHEN and CDR2 is SYDVKM. CDR3 nucleotides: TGTGCCACCAGATCGGACCTTAACTATGGCTACACCTTC. This gives the protein CATRSDLNYGYTF.

This clonotype was recorded at least ten times. This chain joins TRBV20-1 and TRBJ2-3; D may be TRBD1 or TRBD2 (5 bases each). V was pared by 0 bases and J by 0 bases, with 7 bases between. CDR1 is DFQATT and CDR2 is SNEGSKA in the germline V gene (reference sequence). This CDR3 is built from 14 residues. The CDR3 is CSAREGPSTDTQYF. CDR3 nucleotides: TGCAGTGCTAGAGAGGGACCTAGCACAGATACGCAGTATTTT.

The chain has TRBV25-1 and TRBJ2-1; D gene ambiguous. The CDR3 extends over 10 amino acids. V dropped 9 bases and J dropped 5 bases, with 5 bases sitting between them. Germline-derived CDR1 and CDR2 are MGHDK and SYGVNS. The chain's CDR3 is CARGNNEQFF. CDR3 nucleotides: TGTGCCAGGGGAAACAATGAGCAGTTCTTC.

This clonotype was counted a few times. It may be a read error: a sequence one base away is much more abundant. The V and J genes are TRBV20-1 and TRBJ2-7, with D uncertain. The V gene's germline CDR1 is DFQATT and CDR2 SNEGSKA (reference sequence). This CDR3 has 13 amino acids. Here the CDR3 reads CSARDIGALEQSF. For the CDR3, the DNA is TGCAGTGCTAGAGATATTGGAGCCCTTGAGCAGTCCTTC.